The rows below give T cell receptor beta chains drawn from one sample of a study of CD8+ T cells in alopecia areata. Libraries were prepared by immunoSEQ multiplex PCR; TCRdb keeps only in-frame clonotypes and omits some of them. Among about 180,000 clones, about 51% were seen once, and the ten largest hold 10%. The input for sequencing was CD8+ T cells sorted from blood, taken at approximately week 51, from a patient treated with tofacitinib. The receptor set was obtained from a human donor with alopecia areata. The CDR3 runs from the conserved cysteine through the conserved F or W. The D gene is left open where the match is weak. Clone size appears in some rows only: once, few, many, or a class for an expanded clone.

d_gene	v_gene	abundance	j_gene	CDR3aa
-	TRBV7-2	-	TRBJ1-4	CASSLGEGILFF
-	TRBV29-1	-	TRBJ2-2	CSVGVGSANTGELFF
TRBD1	TRBV7-9	-	TRBJ1-2	CASSWDSEGYTF
-	TRBV7-9	-	TRBJ2-5	CASSLGTITQETQYF
-	TRBV13	-	TRBJ1-4	CASSPGRQEKLFF
-	TRBV6-5	-	TRBJ2-1	CASSPGGEQFF
TRBD1	TRBV7-6	-	TRBJ2-3	CASSPRQGSRDTQYF
-	TRBV28	-	TRBJ1-2	CASSRSDYGYTF
-	TRBV5-6	once	TRBJ2-7	CASSLQTAEQYF
-	TRBV13	-	TRBJ2-1	CASSLGLSTSPHNEQFF
-	TRBV27	-	-	CATMEGGGYEQYF
-	TRBV9	-	TRBJ2-3	CASSVAGGGNADTQYF
-	TRBV7-9	-	TRBJ2-1	CASSFQHDNEQFF
TRBD1	TRBV13	-	TRBJ2-7	CASRLDRGGEQYF
-	TRBV4-3	few	TRBJ1-6	CASSQVVFPSSYNSPLHF
-	TRBV5-8	few	TRBJ1-1	CASSLGKGRDTEAFF
-	TRBV7-9	few	TRBJ2-1	CASSFGDLEQFF